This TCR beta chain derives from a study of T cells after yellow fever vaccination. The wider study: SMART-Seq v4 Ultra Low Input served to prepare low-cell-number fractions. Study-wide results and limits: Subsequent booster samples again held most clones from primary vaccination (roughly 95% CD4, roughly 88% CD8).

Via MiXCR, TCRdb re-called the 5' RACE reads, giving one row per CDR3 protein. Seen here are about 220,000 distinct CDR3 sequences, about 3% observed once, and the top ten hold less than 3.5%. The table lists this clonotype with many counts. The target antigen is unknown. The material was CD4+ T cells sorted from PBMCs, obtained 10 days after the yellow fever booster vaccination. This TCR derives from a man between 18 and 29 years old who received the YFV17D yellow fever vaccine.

The CDR3 spells CSVEGRGDEQFF. CDR3 bases: TGCAGTGTGGAGGGGCGGGGGGATGAGCAGTTCTTC. This chain links TRBV20-1 with TRBJ2-1, with 8 positions matching TRBD2. CDR3 length equals 12 residues. Germline-derived CDR1 and CDR2 are DFQATT and SNEGSKA (reference sequence). V shed 7 bases and J 8 bases; nucleotides not matched to a gene: 7.